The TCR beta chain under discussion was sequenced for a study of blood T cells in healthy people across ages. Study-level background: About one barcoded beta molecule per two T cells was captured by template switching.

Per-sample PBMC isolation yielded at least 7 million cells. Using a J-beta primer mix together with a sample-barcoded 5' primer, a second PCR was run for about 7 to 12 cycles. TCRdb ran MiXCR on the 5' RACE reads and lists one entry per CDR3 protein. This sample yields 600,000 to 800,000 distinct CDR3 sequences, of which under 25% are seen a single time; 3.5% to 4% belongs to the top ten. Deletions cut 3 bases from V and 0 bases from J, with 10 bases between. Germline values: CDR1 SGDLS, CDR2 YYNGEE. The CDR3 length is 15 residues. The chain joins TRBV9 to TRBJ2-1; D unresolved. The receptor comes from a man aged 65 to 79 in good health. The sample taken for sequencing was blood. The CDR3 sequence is CASSARFSSYNEQFF. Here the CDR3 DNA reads TGTGCCAGCAGCGCTAGGTTCAGCTCCTACAATGAGCAGTTCTTC.